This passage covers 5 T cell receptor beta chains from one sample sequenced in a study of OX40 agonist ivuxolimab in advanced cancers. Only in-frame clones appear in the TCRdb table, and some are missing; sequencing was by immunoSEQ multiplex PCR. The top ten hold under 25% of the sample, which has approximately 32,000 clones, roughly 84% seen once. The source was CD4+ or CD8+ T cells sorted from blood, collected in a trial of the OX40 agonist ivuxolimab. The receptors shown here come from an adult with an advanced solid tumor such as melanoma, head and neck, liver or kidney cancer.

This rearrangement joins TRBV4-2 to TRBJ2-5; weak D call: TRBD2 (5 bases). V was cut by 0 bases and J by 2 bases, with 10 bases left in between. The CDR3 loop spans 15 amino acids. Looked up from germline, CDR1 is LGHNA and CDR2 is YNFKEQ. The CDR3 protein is CASSQELGDQETQYF. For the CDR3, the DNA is TGTGCCAGCAGCCAAGAACTAGGTGATCAAGAGACCCAGTACTTC.

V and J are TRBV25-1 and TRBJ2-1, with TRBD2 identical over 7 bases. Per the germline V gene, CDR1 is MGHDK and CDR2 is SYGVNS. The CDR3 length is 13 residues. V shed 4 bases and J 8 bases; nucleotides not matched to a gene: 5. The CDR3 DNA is TGTGCCAGCAGTGCGGGGGGTCGGGATGAGCAGTTCTTC. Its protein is CASSAGGRDEQFF. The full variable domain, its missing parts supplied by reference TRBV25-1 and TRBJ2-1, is EADIYQTPRYLVIGTGKKITLECSQTMGHDKMYWYQQDPGMELHLIHYSYGVNSTEKGDLSSESTVSRIRTEHFPLTLESARPSHTSQYLCASSAGGRDEQFFGPGTRLTVL.

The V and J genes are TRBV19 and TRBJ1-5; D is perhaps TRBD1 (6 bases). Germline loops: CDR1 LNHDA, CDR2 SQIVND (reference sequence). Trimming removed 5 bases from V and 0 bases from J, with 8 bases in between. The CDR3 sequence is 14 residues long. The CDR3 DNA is TGTGCCAGTAGTTGGGGACATAGCAATCAGCCCCAGCATTTT. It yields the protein CASSWGHSNQPQHF.

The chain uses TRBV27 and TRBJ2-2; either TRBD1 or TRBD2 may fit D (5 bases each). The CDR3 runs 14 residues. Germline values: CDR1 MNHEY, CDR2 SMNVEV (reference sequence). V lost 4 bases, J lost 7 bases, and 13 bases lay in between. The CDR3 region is CASSSGPYGGELFF. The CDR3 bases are TGTGCCAGCAGTTCGGGACCGTATGGCGGGGAGCTGTTTTTT.

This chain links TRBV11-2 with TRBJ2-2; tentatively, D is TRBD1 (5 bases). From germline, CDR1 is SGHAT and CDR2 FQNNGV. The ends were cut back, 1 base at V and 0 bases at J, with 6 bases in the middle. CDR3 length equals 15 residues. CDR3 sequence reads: CASSLGTPNTGELFF. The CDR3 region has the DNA TGTGCCAGCAGCTTAGGGACACCGAACACCGGGGAGCTGTTTTTT. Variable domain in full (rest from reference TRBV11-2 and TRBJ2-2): EAGVAQSPRYKIIEKRQSVAFWCNPISGHATLYWYQQILGQGPKLLIQFQNNGVVDDSQLPKDRFSAERLKGVDSTLKIQPAKLEDSAVYLCASSLGTPNTGELFFGEGSRLTVL.